The clone carrying this T cell receptor beta chain was counted a few times. Its antigen is undetermined. These data belong to a study of cytomegalovirus exposure and HLA in healthy donors. Overall study findings and caveats: The authors enumerated over 150 TCR beta chains as linked to cytomegalovirus. Exclusion as indistinguishable affected some V segments, including TRBV6-2 and TRBV6-3. Data from an earlier analysis indicated that most TCR beta V segments were productive either about 90% or about 30% of the time.

Both 60 Vbeta primers and 13 Jbeta primers went into the PCR. The data were produced by immunoSEQ multiplex PCR, yet TCRdb's version contains in-frame clones alone and is incomplete. The sample holds about 130,000 clones, roughly 76% seen once. The germline CDR1 and CDR2 sequences are LGHNA and YNFKEQ. J was trimmed by 2 bases and V by 2 bases; bases with no gene match: 5. The CDR3 has 15 residues. V is TRBV4-2 and J is TRBJ2-7; TRBD1 aligns across 8 bases. Specimen: PBMCs. The clonotype comes from a woman aged 60-70 years in good health and CMV-seropositive. In nucleotides, the CDR3 is TGTGCCAGCAGCCAACATGGGGGACAGGCCTACGAGCAGTACTTC. This translates into CASSQHGGQAYEQYF.